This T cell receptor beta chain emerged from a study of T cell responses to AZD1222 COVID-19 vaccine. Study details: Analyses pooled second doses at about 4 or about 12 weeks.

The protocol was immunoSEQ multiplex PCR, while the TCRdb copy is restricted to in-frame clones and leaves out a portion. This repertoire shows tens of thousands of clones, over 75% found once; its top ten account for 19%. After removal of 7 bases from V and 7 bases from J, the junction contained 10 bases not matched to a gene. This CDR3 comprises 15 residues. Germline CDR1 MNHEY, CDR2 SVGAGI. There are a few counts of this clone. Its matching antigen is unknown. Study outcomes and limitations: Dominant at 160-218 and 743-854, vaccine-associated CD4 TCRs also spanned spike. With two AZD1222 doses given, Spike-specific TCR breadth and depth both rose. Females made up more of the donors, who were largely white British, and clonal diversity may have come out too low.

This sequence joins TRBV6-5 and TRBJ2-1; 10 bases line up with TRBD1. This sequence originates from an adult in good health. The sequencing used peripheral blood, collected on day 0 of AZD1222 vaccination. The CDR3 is CASIPTGQGSNEQFF. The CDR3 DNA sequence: TGTGCCAGCATCCCAACGGGACAGGGGTCTAATGAGCAGTTCTTC.